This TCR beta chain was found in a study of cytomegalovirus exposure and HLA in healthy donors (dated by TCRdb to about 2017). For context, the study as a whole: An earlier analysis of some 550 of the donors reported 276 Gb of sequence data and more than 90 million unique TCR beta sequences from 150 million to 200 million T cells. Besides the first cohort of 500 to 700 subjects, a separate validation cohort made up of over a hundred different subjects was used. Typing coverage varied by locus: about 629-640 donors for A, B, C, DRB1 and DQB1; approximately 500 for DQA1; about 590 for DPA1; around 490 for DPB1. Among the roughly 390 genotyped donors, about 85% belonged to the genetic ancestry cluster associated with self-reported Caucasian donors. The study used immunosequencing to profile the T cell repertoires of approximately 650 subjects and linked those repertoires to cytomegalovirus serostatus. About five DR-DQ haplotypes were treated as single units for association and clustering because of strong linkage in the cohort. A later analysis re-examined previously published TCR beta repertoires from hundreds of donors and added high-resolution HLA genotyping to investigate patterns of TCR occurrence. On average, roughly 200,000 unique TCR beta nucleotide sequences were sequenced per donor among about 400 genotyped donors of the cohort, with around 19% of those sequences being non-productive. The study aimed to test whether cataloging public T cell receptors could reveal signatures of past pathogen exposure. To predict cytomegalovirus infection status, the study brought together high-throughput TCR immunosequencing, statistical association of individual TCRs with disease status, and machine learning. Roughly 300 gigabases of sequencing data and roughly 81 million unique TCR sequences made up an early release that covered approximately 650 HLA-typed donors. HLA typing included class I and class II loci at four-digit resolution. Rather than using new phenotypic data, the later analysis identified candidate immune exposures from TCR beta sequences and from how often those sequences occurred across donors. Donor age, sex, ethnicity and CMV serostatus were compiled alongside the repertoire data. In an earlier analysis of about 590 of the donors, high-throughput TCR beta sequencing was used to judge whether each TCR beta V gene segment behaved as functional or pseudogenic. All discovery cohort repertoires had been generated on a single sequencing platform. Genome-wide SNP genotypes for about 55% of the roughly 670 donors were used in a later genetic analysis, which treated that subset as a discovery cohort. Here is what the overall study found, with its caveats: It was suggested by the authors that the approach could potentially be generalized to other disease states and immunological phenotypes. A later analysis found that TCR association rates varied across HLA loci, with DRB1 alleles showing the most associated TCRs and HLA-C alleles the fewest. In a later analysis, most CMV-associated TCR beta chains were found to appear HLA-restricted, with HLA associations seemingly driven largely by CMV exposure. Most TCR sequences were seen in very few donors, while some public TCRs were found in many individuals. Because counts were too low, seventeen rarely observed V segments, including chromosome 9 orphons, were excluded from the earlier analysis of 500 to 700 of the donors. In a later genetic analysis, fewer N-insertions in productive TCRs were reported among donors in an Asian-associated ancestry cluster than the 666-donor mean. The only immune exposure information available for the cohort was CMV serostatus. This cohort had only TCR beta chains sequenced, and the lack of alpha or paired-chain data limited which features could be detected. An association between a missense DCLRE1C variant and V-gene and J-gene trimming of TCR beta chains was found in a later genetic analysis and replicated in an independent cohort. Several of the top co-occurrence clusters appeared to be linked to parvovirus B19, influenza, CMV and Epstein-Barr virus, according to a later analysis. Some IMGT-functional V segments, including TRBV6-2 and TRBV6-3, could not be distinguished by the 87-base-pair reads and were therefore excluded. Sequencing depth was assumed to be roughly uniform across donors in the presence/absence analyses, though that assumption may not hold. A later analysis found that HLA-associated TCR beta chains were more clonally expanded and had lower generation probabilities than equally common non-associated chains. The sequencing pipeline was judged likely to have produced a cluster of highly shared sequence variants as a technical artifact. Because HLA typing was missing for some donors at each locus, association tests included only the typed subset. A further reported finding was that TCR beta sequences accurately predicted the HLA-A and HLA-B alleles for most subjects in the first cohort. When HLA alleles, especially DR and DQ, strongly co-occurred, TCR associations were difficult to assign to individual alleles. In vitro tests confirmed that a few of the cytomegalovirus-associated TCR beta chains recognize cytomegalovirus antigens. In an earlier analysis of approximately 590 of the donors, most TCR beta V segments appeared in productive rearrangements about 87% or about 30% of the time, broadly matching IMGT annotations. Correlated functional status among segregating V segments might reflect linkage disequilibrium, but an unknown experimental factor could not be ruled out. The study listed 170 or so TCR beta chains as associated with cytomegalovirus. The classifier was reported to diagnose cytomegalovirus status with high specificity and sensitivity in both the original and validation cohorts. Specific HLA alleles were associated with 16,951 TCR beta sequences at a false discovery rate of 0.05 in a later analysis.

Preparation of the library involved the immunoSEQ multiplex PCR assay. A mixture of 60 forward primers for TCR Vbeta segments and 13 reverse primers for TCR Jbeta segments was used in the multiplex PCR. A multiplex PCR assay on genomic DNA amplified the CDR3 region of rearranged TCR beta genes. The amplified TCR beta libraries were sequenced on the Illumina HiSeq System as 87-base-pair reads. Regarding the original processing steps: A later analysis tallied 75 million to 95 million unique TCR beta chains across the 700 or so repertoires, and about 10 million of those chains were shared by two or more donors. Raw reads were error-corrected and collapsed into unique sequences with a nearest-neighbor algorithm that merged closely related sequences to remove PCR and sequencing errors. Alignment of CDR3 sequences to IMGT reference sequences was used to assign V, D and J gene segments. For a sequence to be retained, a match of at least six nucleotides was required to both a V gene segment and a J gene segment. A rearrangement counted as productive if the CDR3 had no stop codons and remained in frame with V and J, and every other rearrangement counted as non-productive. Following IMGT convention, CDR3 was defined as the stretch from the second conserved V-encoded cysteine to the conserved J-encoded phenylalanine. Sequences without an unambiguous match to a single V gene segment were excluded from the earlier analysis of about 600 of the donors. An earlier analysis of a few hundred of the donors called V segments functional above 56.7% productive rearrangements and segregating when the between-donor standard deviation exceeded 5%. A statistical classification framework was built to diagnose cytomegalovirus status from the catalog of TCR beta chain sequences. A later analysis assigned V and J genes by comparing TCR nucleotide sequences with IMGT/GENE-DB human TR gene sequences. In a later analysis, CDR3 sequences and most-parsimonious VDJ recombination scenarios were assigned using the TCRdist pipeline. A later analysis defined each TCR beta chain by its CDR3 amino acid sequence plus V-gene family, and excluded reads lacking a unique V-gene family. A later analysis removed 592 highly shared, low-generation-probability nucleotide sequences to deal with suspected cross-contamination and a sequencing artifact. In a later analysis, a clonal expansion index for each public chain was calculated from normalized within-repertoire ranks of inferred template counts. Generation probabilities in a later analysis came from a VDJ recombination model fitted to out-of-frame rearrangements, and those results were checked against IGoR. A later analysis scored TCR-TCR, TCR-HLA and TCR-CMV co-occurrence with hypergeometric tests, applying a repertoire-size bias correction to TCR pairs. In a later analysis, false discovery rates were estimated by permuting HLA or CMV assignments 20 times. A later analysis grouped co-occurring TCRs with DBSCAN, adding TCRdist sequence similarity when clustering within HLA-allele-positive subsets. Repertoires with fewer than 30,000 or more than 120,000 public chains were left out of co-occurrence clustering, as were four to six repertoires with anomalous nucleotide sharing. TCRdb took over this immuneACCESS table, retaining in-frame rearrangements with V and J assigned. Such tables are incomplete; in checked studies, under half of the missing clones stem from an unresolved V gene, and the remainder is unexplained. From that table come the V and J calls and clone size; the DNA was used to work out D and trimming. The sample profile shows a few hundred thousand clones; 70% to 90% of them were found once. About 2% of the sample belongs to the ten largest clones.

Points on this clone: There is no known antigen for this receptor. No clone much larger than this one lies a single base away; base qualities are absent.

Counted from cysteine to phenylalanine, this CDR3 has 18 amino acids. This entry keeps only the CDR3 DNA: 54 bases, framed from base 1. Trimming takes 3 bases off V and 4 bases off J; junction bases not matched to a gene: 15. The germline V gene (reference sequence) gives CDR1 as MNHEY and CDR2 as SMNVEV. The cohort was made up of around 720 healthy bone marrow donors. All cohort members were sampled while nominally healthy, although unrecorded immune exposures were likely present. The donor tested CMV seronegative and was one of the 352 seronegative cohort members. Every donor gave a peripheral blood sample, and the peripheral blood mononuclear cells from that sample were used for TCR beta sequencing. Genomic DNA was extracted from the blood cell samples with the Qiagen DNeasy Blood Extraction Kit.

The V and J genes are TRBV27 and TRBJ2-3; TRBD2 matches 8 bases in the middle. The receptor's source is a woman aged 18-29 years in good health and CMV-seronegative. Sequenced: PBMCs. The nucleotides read TGTGCCAGCAGTTTCCGTGCACGGACTAGCTACATAGCAGATACGCAGTATTTT. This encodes CASSFRARTSYIADTQYF.